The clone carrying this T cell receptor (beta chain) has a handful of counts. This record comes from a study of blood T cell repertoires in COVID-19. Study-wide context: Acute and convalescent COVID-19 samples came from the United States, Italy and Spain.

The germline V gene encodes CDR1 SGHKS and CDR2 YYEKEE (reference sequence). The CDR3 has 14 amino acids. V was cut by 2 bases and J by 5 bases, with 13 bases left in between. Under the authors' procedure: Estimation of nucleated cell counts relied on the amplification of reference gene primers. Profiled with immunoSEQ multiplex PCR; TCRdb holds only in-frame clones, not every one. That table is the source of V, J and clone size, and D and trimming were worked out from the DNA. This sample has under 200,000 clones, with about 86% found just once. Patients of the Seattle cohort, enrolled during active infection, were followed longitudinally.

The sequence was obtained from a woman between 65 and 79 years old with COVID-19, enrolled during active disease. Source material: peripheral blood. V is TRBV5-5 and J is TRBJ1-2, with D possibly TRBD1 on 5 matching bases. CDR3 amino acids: CASSLGEGRYGYTF. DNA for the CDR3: TGTGCCAGCAGCTTAGGGGAGGGGAGGTATGGCTACACCTTC.